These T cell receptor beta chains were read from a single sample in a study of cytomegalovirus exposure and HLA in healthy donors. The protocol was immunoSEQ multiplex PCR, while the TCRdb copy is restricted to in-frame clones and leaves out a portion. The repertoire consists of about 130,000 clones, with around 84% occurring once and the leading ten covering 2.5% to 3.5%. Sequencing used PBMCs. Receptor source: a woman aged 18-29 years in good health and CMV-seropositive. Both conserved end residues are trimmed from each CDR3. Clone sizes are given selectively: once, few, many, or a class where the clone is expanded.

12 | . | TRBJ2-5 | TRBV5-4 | ASSMIQGQETQY
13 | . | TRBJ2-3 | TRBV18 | ASSPRDSNTDTQY
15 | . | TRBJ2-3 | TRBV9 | ASSVDGLAGNTDTQY
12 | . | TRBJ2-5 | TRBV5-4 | ASSLASGDETQY
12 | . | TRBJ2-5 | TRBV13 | ASSPTGTQETQY
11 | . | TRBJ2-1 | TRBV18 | ASSPTRQDEQF
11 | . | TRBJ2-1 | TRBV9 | ASSLDLERGQF
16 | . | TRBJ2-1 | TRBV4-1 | ASSQVPAGGPSYNEQF
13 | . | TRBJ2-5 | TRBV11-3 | ASSSRRDRVETQY
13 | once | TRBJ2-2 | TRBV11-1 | ASSLGTSFSGELF
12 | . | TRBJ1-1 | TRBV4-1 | ASSRVQGDTEAF
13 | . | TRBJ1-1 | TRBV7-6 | ASSPGTGGAAEAF
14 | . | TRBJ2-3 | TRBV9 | ASSDRTGDVTDTQY
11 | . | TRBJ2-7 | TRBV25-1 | ASSEPGTYEQY
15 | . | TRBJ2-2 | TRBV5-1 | ASSNQPGGARTGELF
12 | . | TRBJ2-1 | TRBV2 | ASIFGGANNEQF
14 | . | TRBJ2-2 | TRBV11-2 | ASSTVQGAHTGELF
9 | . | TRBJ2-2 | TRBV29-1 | SVREEGELF
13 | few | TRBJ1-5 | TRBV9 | ASSVGVEGNQPQH
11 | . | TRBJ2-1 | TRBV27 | ASSLPPADEQF
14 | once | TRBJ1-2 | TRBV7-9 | ASSLAGGTVNYGYT
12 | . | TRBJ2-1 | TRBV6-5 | ASSERYRADEQF
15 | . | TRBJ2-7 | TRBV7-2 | ASSLTGTSWTFYEQY
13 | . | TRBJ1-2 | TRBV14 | ASSLDRDPSYGYT
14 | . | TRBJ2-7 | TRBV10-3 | AISDPGTIIPSEQY
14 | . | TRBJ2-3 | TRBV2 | ASSPTSGGRTDTQY
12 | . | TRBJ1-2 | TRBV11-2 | ASREGPLIYGYT
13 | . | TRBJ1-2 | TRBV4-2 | ASSQESSSYYGYT
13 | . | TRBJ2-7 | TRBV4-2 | ASSRLAGSSYEQY
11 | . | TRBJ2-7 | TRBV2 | ASRGTRAYEQY
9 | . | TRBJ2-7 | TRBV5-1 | ASRGEIEQY
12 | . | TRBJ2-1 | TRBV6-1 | ASSEFDRGNEQF
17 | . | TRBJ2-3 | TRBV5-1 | ASSLVPGLAGGAHDTQY
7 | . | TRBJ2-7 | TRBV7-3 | ASRAGQY
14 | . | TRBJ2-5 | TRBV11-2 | ASSPSRGGYQETQH
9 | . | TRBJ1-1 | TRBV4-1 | ASSQGSEAF
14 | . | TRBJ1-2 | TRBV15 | ATSRGGTEGGYGYT
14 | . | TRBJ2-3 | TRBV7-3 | ASSSTTSGGTDTQY
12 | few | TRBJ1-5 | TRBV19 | ASSIGGRDQPQH
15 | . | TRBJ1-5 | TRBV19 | ASTAGGGLYSNQPQH
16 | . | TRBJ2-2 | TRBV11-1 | ASRERPSGPTNTGELF
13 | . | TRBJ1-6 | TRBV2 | ASRQQGARNSPLH
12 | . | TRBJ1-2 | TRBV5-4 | ASSFPGTVNGYT
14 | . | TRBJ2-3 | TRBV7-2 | ASSHKKRGSTDTQY
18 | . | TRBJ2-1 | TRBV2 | ASSEAFFGEQGSPNNEQF
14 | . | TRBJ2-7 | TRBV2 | ASIQRQLLESYEQY
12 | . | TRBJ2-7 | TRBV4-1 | ASSPHGTLDEQY
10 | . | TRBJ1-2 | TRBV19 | ASSGDHYGYT
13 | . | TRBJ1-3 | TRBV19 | ASSLTGGSGNTIY
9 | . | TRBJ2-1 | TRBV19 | ASSSYNEQF
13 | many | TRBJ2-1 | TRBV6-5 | ASSYQSGLNNEQF
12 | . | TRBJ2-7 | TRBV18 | ASSEGQGSYEQY
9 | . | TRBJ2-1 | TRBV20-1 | SAKRANEQF
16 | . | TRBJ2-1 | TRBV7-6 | ASSLAESGTGSFDEQF
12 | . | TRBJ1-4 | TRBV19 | ASTLGGLNEKLF
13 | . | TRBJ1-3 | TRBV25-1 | ASSGRDGSGNTIY
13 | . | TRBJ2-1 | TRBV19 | ASSKGLAGYNEQF
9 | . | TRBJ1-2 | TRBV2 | ASTPDSGYT
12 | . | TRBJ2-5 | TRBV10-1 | ASSESRGQETQY